The sequence of this T cell receptor beta chain was determined in a study of CD8 T cells in Susac syndrome. Random hexamers served to reverse transcribe roughly 0.5 to 1 ug RNA. TCRdb analysed the immunoSEQ multiplex PCR reads with MiXCR anew, one entry per CDR3 protein. The sample holds more than 150,000 distinct CDR3 sequences, about 94% seen once. Trimming removed 5 bases at V and 8 bases at J, with 18 bases between. The CDR3 consists of 14 residues. The V gene's germline CDR1 is LNHDA and CDR2 SQIVND (reference sequence). A remark on this clonotype: The antigen remains undetermined.

Findings of the study overall: The study's TCR sequencing and HLA analysis covered a relatively small number of individuals, and the study acknowledged this.

Sequenced: CD4+ T cells from PBMCs. The V call is TRBV19, the J call TRBJ1-2; a weak D match, TRBD1 (5 bases). This receptor was taken from a human donor with Susac syndrome. The CDR3 here is CASSLSPPGEGYTF. DNA for the CDR3: TGTGCCAGTAGTCTATCCCCCCCGGGGGAAGGCTACACCTTC.